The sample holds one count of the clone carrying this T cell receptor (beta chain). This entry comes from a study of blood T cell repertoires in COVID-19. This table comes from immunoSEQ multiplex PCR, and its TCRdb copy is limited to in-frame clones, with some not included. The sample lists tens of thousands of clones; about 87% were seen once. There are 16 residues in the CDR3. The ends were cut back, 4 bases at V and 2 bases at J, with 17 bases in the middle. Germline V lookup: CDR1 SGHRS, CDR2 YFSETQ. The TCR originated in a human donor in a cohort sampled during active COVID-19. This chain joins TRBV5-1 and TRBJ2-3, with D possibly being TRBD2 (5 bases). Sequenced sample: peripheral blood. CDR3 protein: CASSTGERLTTDTQYF. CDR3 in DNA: TGCGCCAGCAGCACCGGGGAGCGGTTAACCACAGATACGCAGTATTTT. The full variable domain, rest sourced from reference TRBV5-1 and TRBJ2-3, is KAGVTQTPRYLIKTRGQQVTLSCSPISGHRSVSWYQQTPGQGLQFLFEYFSETQRNKGNFPGRFSGRQFSNSRSEMNVSTLELGDSALYLCASSTGERLTTDTQYFGPGTRLTVL.